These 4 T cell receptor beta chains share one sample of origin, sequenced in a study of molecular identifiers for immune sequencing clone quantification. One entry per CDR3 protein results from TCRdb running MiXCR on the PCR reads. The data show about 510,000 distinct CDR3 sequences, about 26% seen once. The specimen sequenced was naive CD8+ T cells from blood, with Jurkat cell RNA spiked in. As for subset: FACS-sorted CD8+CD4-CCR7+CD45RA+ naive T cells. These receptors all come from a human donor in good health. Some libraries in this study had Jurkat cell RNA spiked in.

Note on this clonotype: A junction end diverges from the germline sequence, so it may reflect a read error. The CDR3: CASSSRGDSGNPIYF. The CDR3 coding sequence is TGTGCCAGCAGCTCAAGGGGGGACTCTGGAAACCCCATATATTTT. V is TRBV11-2 and J is TRBJ1-3; D is possibly TRBD1 (6 bases). Germline CDR1 reads SGHAT; CDR2 reads FQNNGV. The CDR3 is 15 amino acids.

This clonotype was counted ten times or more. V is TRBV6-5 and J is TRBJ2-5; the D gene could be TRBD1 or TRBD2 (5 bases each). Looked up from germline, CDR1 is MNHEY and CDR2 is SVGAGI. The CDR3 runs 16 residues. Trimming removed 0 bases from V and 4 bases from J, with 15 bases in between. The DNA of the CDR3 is TGTGCCAGCAGTTACTCACCGGGGCTTGCGGGAGAGACCCAGTACTTC. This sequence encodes CASSYSPGLAGETQYF.

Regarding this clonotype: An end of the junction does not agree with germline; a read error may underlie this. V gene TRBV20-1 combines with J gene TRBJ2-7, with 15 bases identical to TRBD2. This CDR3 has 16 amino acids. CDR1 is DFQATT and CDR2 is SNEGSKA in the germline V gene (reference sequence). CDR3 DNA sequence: TGCAGTGCTAGGGGACTAGCGGGGGGCCTACCCTACGAGCAGCACTTC. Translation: CSARGLAGGLPYEQHF.

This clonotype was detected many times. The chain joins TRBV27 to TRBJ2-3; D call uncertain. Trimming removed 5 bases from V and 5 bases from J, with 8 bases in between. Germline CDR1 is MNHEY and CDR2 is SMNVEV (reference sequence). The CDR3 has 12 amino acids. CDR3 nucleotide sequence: TGTGCCAGCAGTAGGGCCCTAGATACGCAGTATTTT. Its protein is CASSRALDTQYF.